Sequencing of this T cell receptor (beta chain) was carried out in a study of blood T cell repertoires in COVID-19. Methods used by the authors: Scientists estimated how many nucleated cells there were by amplifying reference gene primers. Profiled with immunoSEQ multiplex PCR; TCRdb holds only in-frame clones, not every one. V and J calls plus clone size are reproduced from that table; the DNA served to infer D and trimming. Of 250,000 to 300,000 clones listed, approximately 90% are singletons. This CDR3 spans 16 amino acids. Per the germline V gene, CDR1 is SGHRS and CDR2 is YFSETQ. V lost 0 bases and J lost 2, with 13 bases in between.

V usage is TRBV5-1 and J usage is TRBJ2-3; D possibly corresponds to TRBD2 (7 bases). The sequence was collected from a human donor in a cohort exposed to, infected with or recovered from COVID-19 (not recorded which). The donor label of this sample is uncertain. Sequenced input: PBMCs or T cells enriched from blood (not recorded which). The CDR3 here is CASSLEGGTLTDTQYF. CDR3 in DNA: TGCGCCAGCAGCTTGGAGGGGGGGACCCTCACAGATACGCAGTATTTT.